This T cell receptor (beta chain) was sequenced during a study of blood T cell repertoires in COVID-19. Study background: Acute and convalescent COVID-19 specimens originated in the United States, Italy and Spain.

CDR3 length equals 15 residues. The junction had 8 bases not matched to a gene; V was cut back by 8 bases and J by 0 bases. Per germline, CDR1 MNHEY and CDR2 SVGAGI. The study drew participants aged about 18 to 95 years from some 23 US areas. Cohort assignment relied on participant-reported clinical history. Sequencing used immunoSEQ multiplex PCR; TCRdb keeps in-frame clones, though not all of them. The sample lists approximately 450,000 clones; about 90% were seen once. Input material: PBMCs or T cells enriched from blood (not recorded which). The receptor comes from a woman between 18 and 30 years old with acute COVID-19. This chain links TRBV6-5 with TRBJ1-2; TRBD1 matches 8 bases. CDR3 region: CASRGQGEPNYGYTF. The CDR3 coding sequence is TGTGCCAGCCGAGGACAGGGTGAACCTAACTATGGCTACACCTTC.